Listed below are T cell receptor beta chains from one sample, sequenced in a study of T cells in Graves' hyperthyroidism and ophthalmopathy. A single record per CDR3 protein comes from TCRdb applying MiXCR to the multiplex PCR reads. Of approximately 710,000 distinct CDR3 sequences listed, around 16% are singletons. What was sequenced was blood. These TCRs come from a man in his fifties or sixties with Graves' hyperthyroidism. Each CDR3 is given with its conserved first and last residue. Each record gives: J gene, V gene, clone size, D gene, CDR3 protein, CDR3 DNA. D genes are given only for firm matches. A row's size may be missing; if present it is once, few, many or a size class.

TRBJ2-5,TRBV19,many,NA,CASKNTVWETQYF,TGTGCCAGTAAGAACACGGTGTGGGAGACCCAGTACTTC
TRBJ2-7,TRBV28,many,TRBD2,CASSPRTSRSYEQYF,TGTGCCAGCAGTCCACGGACTAGCAGATCCTACGAGCAGTACTTC
TRBJ2-1,TRBV25-1,NA,NA,CASSDGVSSYNEQFF,TGTGCCAGCAGTGACGGAGTCAGCTCCTACAATGAGCAGTTCTTC
TRBJ1-5,TRBV10-2,many,NA,CASSEVQRQPQHF,TGCGCCAGCAGTGAGGTACAGCGTCAGCCCCAGCATTTT
TRBJ2-4,TRBV6-2/TRBV6-3,many,NA,CASSYSRTVAKNIQYF,TGTGCCAGCAGTTACAGCCGGACTGTAGCCAAAAACATTCAGTACTTC
TRBJ2-1,TRBV12-3/TRBV12-4,many,TRBD2,CASSLISLATHNEQFF,TGTGCCAGCAGTTTAATCTCACTAGCGACCCACAATGAGCAGTTCTTC
TRBJ1-5,TRBV6-5,many,NA,CASSYSNQGSQPQHF,TGTGCCAGCAGTTACTCGAACCAGGGGAGTCAGCCCCAGCATTTT
TRBJ1-2,TRBV28,many,NA,CATQGGAVNYGYTF,TGTGCCACCCAAGGGGGGGCGGTTAACTATGGCTACACCTTC
TRBJ2-1,TRBV7-2,many,NA,CASSLGPRRLNEQFF,TGTGCCAGCAGCTTAGGACCGAGAAGGCTAAATGAGCAGTTCTTC
TRBJ2-2,TRBV6-5,NA,NA,CASSYSTEGGTGELFF,TGTGCCAGCAGTTACTCGACGGAGGGGGGCACCGGGGAGCTGTTTTTT
TRBJ2-1,TRBV28,many,TRBD2,CATRATPGLASYNEQFF,TGTGCCACCAGAGCGACTCCGGGACTAGCGTCCTACAATGAGCAGTTCTTC
TRBJ2-4,TRBV2,many,NA,CASSEEGGVGTDIQYF,TGTGCCAGCAGTGAAGAAGGTGGGGTCGGGACGGACATTCAGTACTTC
TRBJ2-2,TRBV20-1,few,TRBD1,CSAPTGTTNTGELFF,TGCAGTGCCCCGACAGGGACGACGAACACCGGGGAGCTGTTTTTT
TRBJ2-2,TRBV19,NA,TRBD2,CASSMSLAGTQFHTGELFF,TGTGCCAGTAGTATGTCTCTAGCGGGAACCCAGTTTCACACCGGGGAGCTGTTTTTT